The T cell receptor (beta chain) under discussion was sequenced for a study of Ad26.COV2.S vaccination and SARS-CoV-2 variants. Study results and limitations: CD8+ and CD4+ T cells specific for spike reportedly responded with substantial breadth after vaccination.

CDR1 MDHEN and CDR2 SYDVKM come from the germline V gene. The CDR3 consists of 18 residues. The trim removed 4 bases at V and 0 bases at J, leaving 10 bases unmatched. The treatment denotes: some 19 received Ad26.COV2.S at low or high dose, single or two shots; about 5 received placebo; per-sample allocation not given. Day 63 after the first vaccine or placebo injection was the time point for sampling. Note on this clone: As yet, its antigen is unknown.

Measured with immunoSEQ multiplex PCR; TCRdb has only the in-frame clones, and not every one. The table has roughly 350,000 clones, less than 90% seen once. The rearrangement uses TRBV28 and TRBJ2-1; 9 bases map to TRBD2. The source of this sequence is a person aged 18-60 years who received the Ad26.COV2.S COVID-19 vaccine or a placebo. The specimen comprised peripheral blood, sampled in a trial of Ad26.COV2.S vaccine versus placebo. The CDR3 DNA reads TGTGCCAGCAGTTCAGCGACGCTTAGCGGGAGCTCCTACAATGAGCAGTTCTTC. Translating gives CASSSATLSGSSYNEQFF.